What follows are 28 T cell receptor beta chains derived from one specimen sequenced in a study of identical twins. MiXCR, run by TCRdb on the 5' RACE reads, gives a single entry per CDR3 protein. The sample holds around 690,000 distinct CDR3 sequences, about 20% seen once. These data also featured in a second study, about T cells expressing NK-cell markers.

Sequencing was performed on PBMCs. The source is a woman under 30 in good health.

This chain's CDR3 is CSGRGTSGETQYF. Here the CDR3 DNA reads TGCAGTGGTCGTGGGACTAGCGGAGAGACCCAGTACTTC. The chain recombines TRBV20-1 with TRBJ2-5; 11 nucleotides match TRBD2. This CDR3 is built from 13 residues. Trimming at V came to 7 bases and at J to 4 bases, leaving 5 bases not matched to a gene. Germline values: CDR1 DFQATT, CDR2 SNEGSKA (reference sequence).

V is TRBV7-2 and J is TRBJ2-2; D is ambiguous. The CDR3 length is 14 residues. V lost 0 bases, J lost 7 bases, and 9 bases lay in between. The germline gives CDR1 SGHTA, CDR2 FQGNSA. The DNA for the CDR3 is TGTGCCAGCAGCTTAGCGGTGGGCGGCGGGGAGCTGTTTTTT. This codes for CASSLAVGGGELFF.

The chain carries TRBV7-2 and TRBJ1-1; D remains ambiguous. The V gene's germline CDR1 is SGHTA and CDR2 FQGNSA. V lost 3 bases and J lost 6, with 11 bases in between. This CDR3 is built from 13 residues. The CDR3 nucleotides read TGTGCCAGCAGCTTCAATATCGGCGCTGAAGCTTTCTTT. Its protein is CASSFNIGAEAFF.

This clonotype was detected only a few times. The chain's CDR3 is CASSLMGGSSYEQYF. The DNA for the CDR3 is TGCGCCAGCAGCTTGATGGGGGGGAGCTCCTACGAGCAGTACTTC. This chain links TRBV5-1 with TRBJ2-7; 7 bases fit TRBD2. The V and J ends lost 1 base and 0 bases, in that order; junction bases with no gene match: 4. This CDR3 has 15 amino acids. Germline lookup yields CDR1 SGHRS and CDR2 YFSETQ.

This chain connects TRBV5-6 to TRBJ2-7, with D possibly matching TRBD1 (5 bases). The germline V gene encodes CDR1 SGHDT and CDR2 YYEEEE. CDR3 size: 13 residues. Trimming shortened V by 7 bases and J by 5 bases, and 16 bases separated the two germline ends. In DNA, the CDR3 is TGTGCCAGCTCACAGGTGACAGTGAACGAGCAGTACTTC. Residues: CASSQVTVNEQYF.

The CDR3 nucleotides are TGTGCCAGCAGGGACAGTGGGGGCAATGAGCAGTTCTTC. Encoded protein: CASRDSGGNEQFF. J is TRBJ2-1 and V is TRBV6-1; D might be TRBD1 (6 bases). V lost 6 bases and J 6 bases, leaving 12 bases between the germline ends. The CDR3 is 13 amino acids. CDR1 is MNHNS, CDR2 SASEGT, per germline.

To note about this clonotype: Its ends do not fully match the called genes, so a read error is possible. The CDR3 coding sequence is TGTGCTAGCAGCCCGTTGACAGCCTCAACCGGGGAGCTGTTTTTT. Its protein product is CASSPLTASTGELFF. The chain carries TRBV7-7 and TRBJ2-2, with D perhaps matching TRBD1 (5 bases). The germline V gene has CDR1 SSHAT and CDR2 FNYEAQ (reference sequence). This CDR3 has 15 amino acids.

This sequence joins TRBV10-3 and TRBJ1-1; D gene uncertain. The germline gives CDR1 ENHRY, CDR2 SYGVKD. V gave up 10 bases and J gave up 0 bases, with 15 bases separating them. This CDR3 has 14 residues. CDR3: CATHRTDMNTEAFF. The CDR3 coding sequence is TGTGCCACTCACCGTACAGACATGAACACTGAAGCTTTCTTT.

The V and J genes are TRBV12-3 or TRBV12-4 and TRBJ1-6; D not resolved. This CDR3 is built from 12 residues. V lost 5 bases, J lost 10 bases, and 9 bases lay in between. The CDR3 protein is CASSHVRSPLHF. CDR3 in DNA: TGTGCCAGCAGTCACGTACGGTCACCCCTCCACTTT.

This clonotype appeared a few times. J is TRBJ1-2 and V is TRBV10-3, with 8 bases lining up with TRBD1. The CDR3 has 15 residues. Trimming at V came to 7 bases and at J to 0 bases, leaving 7 bases not matched to a gene. The V gene's germline CDR1 is ENHRY and CDR2 SYGVKD. The CDR3 sequence: CAITMDRAANYGYTF. DNA for the CDR3: TGTGCCATCACCATGGACAGGGCAGCTAACTATGGCTACACCTTC.

This clonotype was counted a few times. Here the CDR3 DNA reads TGTGCCAGCAGCTTAGGAGGCTGGCAGGTCTATGGCTACACCTTC. Its translation: CASSLGGWQVYGYTF. The rearrangement links TRBV7-9 to TRBJ1-2, with D uncertain. Deletions cut 1 base from V and 4 bases from J, with 13 bases between. This CDR3 is built from 15 residues. Germline-derived CDR1 and CDR2 are SEHNR and FQNEAQ (reference sequence).

The CDR3 loop is CASSLGFGHWENEQFF. Written as DNA, the CDR3 is TGTGCCAGCAGCTTAGGATTTGGACATTGGGAGAATGAGCAGTTCTTC. The chain links TRBV7-9 to TRBJ2-1; D tentatively fits TRBD1 or TRBD2 (5 bases each). CDR3 length: 16 amino acids. V was pared by 1 base and J by 7 bases, with 17 bases between. Germline assignment: CDR1 SEHNR and CDR2 FQNEAQ (reference sequence).

The sample holds many counts of this clonotype. The J gene is TRBJ2-7, the V gene TRBV4-3; D gene unclear. The V end lost 0 bases, the J end lost 1 base, and 7 bases lay between the germline ends. The CDR3 runs to 14 residues. CDR1 and CDR2 (germline): LGHNA, YSLEER. This CDR3 is CASSQDLGSYEQYF. In DNA form, the CDR3 reads TGCGCCAGCAGCCAAGATCTAGGTTCCTACGAGCAGTACTTC.

The rearrangement links TRBV29-1 to TRBJ2-1; 10 bases fit TRBD2. The CDR3 loop spans 15 amino acids. Germline V gives CDR1 SQVTM, CDR2 ANQGSEA. The junction had 6 bases not matched to a gene; V was cut back by 4 bases and J by 3 bases. CDR3: CSVGTSGIGYNEQFF. The CDR3 DNA sequence: TGCAGCGTTGGCACTAGCGGGATAGGCTACAATGAGCAGTTCTTC.

This clonotype was counted a few times. Written as DNA, the CDR3 is TGCAGTGCTCCGCTAGCGGGAGTGTACTACGAGCAGTACTTC. Amino acid sequence: CSAPLAGVYYEQYF. The rearrangement uses TRBV20-1 and TRBJ2-7; 10 nucleotides align to TRBD2. Unmatched junction bases numbered 7, after V lost 5 bases and J lost 3 bases. The germline gives CDR1 DFQATT, CDR2 SNEGSKA (reference sequence). The CDR3 has 14 residues.

V gene TRBV27 combines with J gene TRBJ2-7, with D perhaps TRBD2 (6 bases). Trimming took off 3 bases at V and 9 bases at J, with 9 bases between the two ends. This CDR3 contains 11 residues. Germline values: CDR1 MNHEY, CDR2 SMNVEV (reference sequence). In DNA form, the CDR3 reads TGTGCCAGCAGTTTGTACGGGGGGCAGTACTTC. It yields the protein CASSLYGGQYF.

The genes are TRBV9 and TRBJ1-2; possibly TRBD1 for D (5 bases). Trimming pared 3 bases from V and 6 bases from J, leaving 18 bases between. The CDR3 has 15 residues. Germline CDR1 SGDLS, CDR2 YYNGEE. As DNA, the CDR3 is TGTGCCAGCAGCGCGTCCTTCAGTGGGGGGGATGGCTACACCTTC. Protein product: CASSASFSGGDGYTF.

The chain is built from TRBV12-3 or TRBV12-4 and TRBJ1-5; D remains unclear. The V end was cut by 6 bases, the J end by 9 bases, with 12 bases between. This CDR3 region has 12 residues. CDR3 sequence (DNA): TGTGCCAGCAGCCCTGGCCCCCTGCCCCAGCATTTT. It specifies CASSPGPLPQHF.

The rearrangement uses TRBV5-5 and TRBJ2-7; D is undetermined. The CDR3 consists of 14 residues. The germline CDR1 and CDR2 sequences are SGHKS and YYEKEE (reference sequence). V lost 0 bases and J lost 4, with 11 bases in between. The CDR3 coding sequence is TGTGCCAGCAGCTTGGAGGAACTGCATTACGAGCAGTACTTC. Translating gives CASSLEELHYEQYF. Looking up the rest from reference TRBV5-5 and TRBJ2-7 gives the full variable domain: DAGVTQSPTHLIKTRGQQVTLRCSPISGHKSVSWYQQVLGQGPQFIFQYYEKEERGRGNFPDRFSARQFPNYSSELNVNALLLGDSALYLCASSLEELHYEQYFGPGTRLTVT.

The rearrangement uses TRBV20-1 and TRBJ2-3; D is unresolved. Germline V gives CDR1 DFQATT, CDR2 SNEGSKA (reference sequence). The CDR3 totals 14 residues. Deletions cut 6 bases from V and 0 bases from J, with 13 bases between. CDR3 residues: CSAADASSTDTQYF. The CDR3 region has the DNA TGCAGTGCAGCCGACGCTTCGAGCACAGATACGCAGTATTTT.

The chain uses TRBV5-6 and TRBJ2-1; 7 bases line up with TRBD2. The CDR3 covers 17 residues. The J segment lost 5 bases and the V segment lost 0 bases, leaving 11 bases of the junction unmatched. Germline assignment: CDR1 SGHDT and CDR2 YYEEEE. The CDR3 protein is CASSLAFGREYHNEQFF. The CDR3 DNA is TGTGCCAGCAGCTTGGCCTTTGGGCGGGAGTACCACAATGAGCAGTTCTTC. Complete variable domain (other parts from reference TRBV5-6 and TRBJ2-1): DAGVTQSPTHLIKTRGQQVTLRCSPKSGHDTVSWYQQALGQGPQFIFQYYEEEERQRGNFPDRFSGHQFPNYSSELNVNALLLGDSALYLCASSLAFGREYHNEQFFGPGTRLTVL.

This clonotype appeared a few times. This chain links TRBV7-2 with TRBJ2-7; 8 nucleotides match TRBD2. This CDR3 is 13 amino acids long. J gave up 5 bases and V 5 bases, and 5 bases lay outside the gene matches. Germline-derived CDR1 and CDR2 are SGHTA and FQGNSA. The CDR3 nucleotides read TGTGCCAGCAGCAGAAGGGGACTAGACGAGCAGTACTTC. Its protein is CASSRRGLDEQYF.

This clonotype was counted between two and nine times. The chain carries TRBV20-1 and TRBJ2-4, with 14 bases fitting TRBD2. Unmatched junction bases numbered 11, after V lost 5 bases and J lost 5 bases. The CDR3 spans 17 residues. The germline CDR1 and CDR2 sequences are DFQATT and SNEGSKA (reference sequence). The CDR3 coding sequence is TGCAGTGCTCGGGGGACTAGCGGGAGAATGGGCGAAAACATTCAGTACTTC. It yields the protein CSARGTSGRMGENIQYF.

V is TRBV7-8 and J is TRBJ1-1; D not certain. Germline V CDR1 and CDR2: SGHVS, FQNEAQ. V was shortened by 5 bases and J by 2 bases, with 18 bases between the two germline ends. The length of the CDR3 is 16 residues. The CDR3 coding sequence is TGTGCCAGCAGCCCCAGGCGGGGTGTACAAAACACTGAAGCTTTCTTT. Encoded protein: CASSPRRGVQNTEAFF. The entire variable domain, with the rest obtained from reference TRBV7-8 and TRBJ1-1, is as follows: GAGVSQSPRYKVAKRGQDVALRCDPISGHVSLFWYQQALGQGPEFLTYFQNEAQLDKSGLPSDRFFAERPEGSVSTLKIQRTQQEDSAVYLCASSPRRGVQNTEAFFGQGTRLTVV.

This clonotype was found many times. The chain recombines TRBV20-1 with TRBJ1-2, with 7 bases aligning to TRBD1. The V and J ends lost 5 bases and 7 bases, in that order; junction bases with no gene match: 10. This CDR3 has 13 residues. The germline gives CDR1 DFQATT, CDR2 SNEGSKA (reference sequence). CDR3 coding DNA: TGCAGTGCTCCGACAGGGAGGGCCCTTGGCTACACCTTC. It encodes CSAPTGRALGYTF.

This clonotype was observed a handful of times. The gene calls are TRBV20-1 and TRBJ1-1, with D perhaps TRBD1 (5 bases). With 5 bases removed from V and 3 bases from J, the gap between germline ends came to 19 bases. The CDR3 runs to 15 residues. The V gene's germline CDR1 is DFQATT and CDR2 SNEGSKA (reference sequence). The DNA for the CDR3 is TGCAGTGCTCTGACCCCGGGACGGAGGGACACTGAAGCTTTCTTT. Its translation is CSALTPGRRDTEAFF.

The chain links TRBV6-5 to TRBJ1-2, with D tentatively TRBD1 (5 bases). Germline V gene data show CDR1 as MNHEY and CDR2 as SVGAGI. V shed 5 bases and J shed 4 bases, with 17 bases lying between them. The CDR3 consists of 15 residues. CDR3 sequence reads: CASSTWTGGIYGYTF. In nucleotides, the CDR3 is TGTGCCAGCAGTACTTGGACGGGGGGGATCTATGGCTACACCTTC.

The table lists this clonotype with a few counts. The chain couples TRBV20-1 to TRBJ2-5; D might be TRBD2 (6 bases). Germline values: CDR1 DFQATT, CDR2 SNEGSKA (reference sequence). There are 13 residues in the CDR3. The V end lost 5 bases, the J end lost 2 bases, and 12 bases lay between the germline ends. The CDR3 spells CSARLGIQETQYF. DNA for the CDR3: TGCAGTGCTCGACTAGGAATACAAGAGACCCAGTACTTC.